In this sample, the clone carrying this T cell receptor (beta chain) turned up a few times. This record comes from a study of glioma-infiltrating T cells. The V gene end was trimmed by 1 base and the J gene end by 2 bases; junction bases not matched to a gene: 4. The CDR3 has 16 amino acids. Germline CDR1 is SEHNR and CDR2 is FQNEAQ (reference sequence). Amplification of TCR alpha and beta CDR3 regions from RNA used iRepertoire nested multiplex PCR. Each CDR3 protein is one row after TCRdb ran MiXCR on the multiplex PCR reads. The table lists around 100,000 distinct CDR3 sequences, about 30% of them singletons.

This chain uses TRBV7-9 with TRBJ2-2; 7 bases agree with TRBD1. The sequence derives from a human donor with low-grade glioma or glioblastoma, undergoing nonglioma brain surgery, or in good health (not recorded which). The sample comprised glioma tissue, nonneoplastic brain tissue, or PBMCs (not recorded which). The CDR3 is CASSLGYRGNTGELFF. In nucleotides, the CDR3 is TGTGCCAGCAGCTTAGGGTACAGGGGCAACACCGGGGAGCTGTTTTTT.